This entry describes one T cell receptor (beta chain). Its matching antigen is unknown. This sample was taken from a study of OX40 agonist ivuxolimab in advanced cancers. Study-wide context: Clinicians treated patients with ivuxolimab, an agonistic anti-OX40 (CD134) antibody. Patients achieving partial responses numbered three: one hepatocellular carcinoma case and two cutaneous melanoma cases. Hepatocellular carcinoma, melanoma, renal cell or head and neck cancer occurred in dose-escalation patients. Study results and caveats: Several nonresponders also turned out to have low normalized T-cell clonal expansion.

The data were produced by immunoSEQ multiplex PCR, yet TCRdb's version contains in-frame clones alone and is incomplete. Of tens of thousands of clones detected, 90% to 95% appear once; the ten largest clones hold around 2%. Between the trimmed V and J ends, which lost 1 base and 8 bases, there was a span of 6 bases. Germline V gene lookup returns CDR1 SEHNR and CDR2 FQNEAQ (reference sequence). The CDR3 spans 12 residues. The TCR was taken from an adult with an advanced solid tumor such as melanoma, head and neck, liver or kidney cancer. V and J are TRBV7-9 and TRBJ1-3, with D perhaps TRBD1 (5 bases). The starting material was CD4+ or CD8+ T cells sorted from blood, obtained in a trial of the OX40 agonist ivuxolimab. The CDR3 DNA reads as TGTGCCAGCAGCTTAGAAGGGGACACCATATATTTT. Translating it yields CASSLEGDTIYF.